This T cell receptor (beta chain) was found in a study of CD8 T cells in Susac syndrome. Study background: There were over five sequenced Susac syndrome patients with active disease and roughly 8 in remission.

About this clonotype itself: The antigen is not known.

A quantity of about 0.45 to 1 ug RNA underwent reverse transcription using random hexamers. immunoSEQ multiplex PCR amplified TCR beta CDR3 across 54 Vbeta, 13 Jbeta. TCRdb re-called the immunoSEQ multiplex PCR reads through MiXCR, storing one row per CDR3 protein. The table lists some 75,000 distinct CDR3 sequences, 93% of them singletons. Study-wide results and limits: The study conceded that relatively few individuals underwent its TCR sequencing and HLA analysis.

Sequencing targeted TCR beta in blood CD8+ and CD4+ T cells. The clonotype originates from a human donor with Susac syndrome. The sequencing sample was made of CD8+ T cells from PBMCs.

The CDR3, as DNA: TGTGCCAGCAGTTCCTACCCCACTAGCGGTTTAATCTTCAATGAGCAGTTCTTC. Amino acid sequence: CASSSYPTSGLIFNEQFF. The chain couples TRBV12-3 or TRBV12-4 to TRBJ2-1; 8 positions agree with TRBD2. The J segment lost 6 bases and the V segment lost 4 bases, leaving 17 bases of the junction unmatched. The CDR3 loop spans 18 amino acids.